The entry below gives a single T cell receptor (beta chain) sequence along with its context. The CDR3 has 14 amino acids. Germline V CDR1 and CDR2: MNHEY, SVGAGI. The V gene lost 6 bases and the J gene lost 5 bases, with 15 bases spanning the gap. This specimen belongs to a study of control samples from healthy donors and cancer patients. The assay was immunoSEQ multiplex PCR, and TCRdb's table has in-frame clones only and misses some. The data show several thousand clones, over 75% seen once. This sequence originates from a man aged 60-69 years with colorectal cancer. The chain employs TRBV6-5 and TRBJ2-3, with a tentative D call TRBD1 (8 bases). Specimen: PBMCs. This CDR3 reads CASRNRGGLDTQYF. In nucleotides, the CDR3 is TGTGCCAGCAGAAACAGGGGGGGCCTAGATACGCAGTATTTT.